One sample yielded the 24 T cell receptor beta chains listed below, sequenced in a study of T cell repertoires in cytomegalovirus infection. Each CDR3 protein is one row after TCRdb ran MiXCR on the reads. This table has approximately 65,000 distinct CDR3 sequences, roughly 21% appearing once. These TCRs' antigens remain unknown. The sample consisted of CD8+ T cells from cultured PBMCs, taken from culture after CMV antigen stimulation. The receptor set was obtained from a human donor in good health (CMV status not recorded). Some clones in this sample may be carry-over from other donors' samples.

Of note for this clonotype: The junction differs from germline at one of its ends, possibly a read error. This chain joins TRBV5-6 and TRBJ2-1; TRBD1 or TRBD2 may be the D gene (5 bases each). The CDR3 runs to 12 residues. In germline, CDR1 is SGHDT, CDR2 YYEEEE. The CDR3: CASRPSPGPEVF. The CDR3 region has the DNA TGTGCCAGCAGACCCTCACCGGGACCGGAGGTCTTC.

The chain links TRBV7-8 to TRBJ2-7; 8 bases are a match to TRBD1. This CDR3 has 13 amino acids. Losses at the gene ends were 5 bases for V and 7 bases for J; bases not matched to a gene: 7. Germline V gene sequence: CDR1 SGHVS, CDR2 FQNEAQ. The CDR3 region is CASSLGQGLEQYF. CDR3 nucleotide sequence: TGTGCCAGCAGCCTAGGACAGGGCTTGGAGCAGTACTTC.

A few counts support this clonotype. The chain is built from TRBV5-4 and TRBJ2-2, with 9 nucleotides matching TRBD1. The CDR3 loop spans 16 amino acids. Per germline, CDR1 SGHNT and CDR2 YYREEE (reference sequence). V lost 4 bases and J lost 7; bases outside the gene matches: 11. CDR3 nucleotides: TGTGCCAGCAGCACCGGGACAGGGAGGCAAAGCGGGGAGCTGTTTTTT. Encoded protein: CASSTGTGRQSGELFF.

This clonotype was seen only a few times. The V gene is TRBV7-2, the J gene TRBJ2-4, with D perhaps matching TRBD2 (6 bases). Germline V lookup: CDR1 SGHTA, CDR2 FQGNSA. Trimming removed 4 bases from V and 8 bases from J, with 15 bases in between. CDR3 length: 14 amino acids. The chain's CDR3 is CASSSSGLEDIQYF. The CDR3 nucleotides are TGTGCCAGCAGCTCCAGCGGGCTGGAGGACATTCAGTACTTC. The variable domain in full, with the rest retrieved from reference TRBV7-2 and TRBJ2-4, is GAGVSQSPSNKVTEKGKDVELRCDPISGHTALYWYRQSLGQGLEFLIYFQGNSAPDKSGLPSDRFSAERTGGSVSTLTIQRTQQEDSAVYLCASSSSGLEDIQYFGAGTRLSVL.

This clonotype was detected a few times. The chain links TRBV7-9 to TRBJ1-1; 8 positions match TRBD1. The germline V gene encodes CDR1 SEHNR and CDR2 FQNEAQ (reference sequence). J lost 7 bases, V lost 5 bases, and 6 bases had no gene match. The CDR3 is 13 amino acids. The CDR3: CASSAMGQVEAFF. CDR3 DNA: TGTGCCAGCAGCGCTATGGGACAGGTTGAAGCTTTCTTT.

The V and J genes are TRBV7-8 and TRBJ1-1, with D perhaps TRBD1 (5 bases). Trimming removed 5 bases from V and 4 bases from J, with 14 bases in between. The CDR3 covers 14 residues. Germline values: CDR1 SGHVS, CDR2 FQNEAQ. The CDR3 DNA is TGTGCCAGCAGCCCGCCCGAGGGGTTCACTGAAGCTTTCTTT. Its translation: CASSPPEGFTEAFF.

This chain's CDR3 is CASSQDSGGVTEAFF. DNA of the CDR3: TGCGCCAGCAGCCAAGACTCAGGGGGAGTTACTGAAGCTTTCTTT. The rearrangement links TRBV4-3 to TRBJ1-1; 7 positions match TRBD1. The CDR3 is 15 residues long. V lost 0 bases to trimming and J lost 5 bases; unmatched junction nucleotides: 6. The germline CDR1 and CDR2 sequences are LGHNA and YSLEER.

The rearrangement links TRBV10-3 to TRBJ1-1; no clear D. CDR3 length: 13 residues. V dropped 5 bases and J dropped 3 bases, with 10 bases sitting between them. Germline CDR1 is ENHRY and CDR2 is SYGVKD. The CDR3 nucleotides are TGTGCCATCAGTAACCGGGAGTACACTGAAGCTTTCTTT. The encoded protein is CAISNREYTEAFF.

This chain uses TRBV11-3 with TRBJ2-2; D gene uncertain. V was trimmed by 4 bases and J by 8 bases, leaving 11 bases between them. Looked up from germline, CDR1 is SGHNT and CDR2 is YENEEA. The CDR3 loop spans 13 amino acids. CDR3 amino acids: CASSSAEKGELFF. CDR3 DNA sequence: TGTGCCAGCAGCTCGGCCGAAAAGGGGGAGCTGTTTTTT. Together with reference TRBV11-3 and TRBJ2-2, the CDR3 gives the full variable domain: EAGVVQSPRYKIIEKKQPVAFWCNPISGHNTLYWYLQNLGQGPELLIRYENEEAVDDSQLPKDRFSAERLKGVDSTLKIQPAELGDSAVYLCASSSAEKGELFFGEGSRLTVL.

The genes are TRBV18 and TRBJ2-7, with 9 bases fitting TRBD1. V gave up 2 bases and J gave up 5 bases; unmatched junction bases: 7. The germline V gene has CDR1 KGHSH and CDR2 LQKENI. This CDR3 comprises 15 residues. The CDR3 coding sequence is TGTGCCAGCTCACCATTCCGGGACAGGGTGGACGAGCAGTACTTC. Translated, it gives CASSPFRDRVDEQYF.

The sample holds a few counts of this clonotype. This chain connects TRBV12-3 or TRBV12-4 to TRBJ2-7; D is unclear. Trimming removed 3 bases from V and 3 bases from J, with 9 bases in between. This CDR3 region has 13 residues. The CDR3 spells CASSFGQSYEQYF. In DNA, the CDR3 is TGTGCCAGCAGTTTTGGCCAGAGCTACGAGCAGTACTTC.

This clonotype was seen more than once but under ten times. The V and J genes are TRBV6-2 or TRBV6-3 and TRBJ1-2, with 12 bases lining up with TRBD1. The germline CDR1 and CDR2 sequences are MNHEY and SVGEGT. There are 16 residues in the CDR3. Losses at the gene ends were 5 bases for V and 5 bases for J; bases not matched to a gene: 9. CDR3 amino acids: CASSTGTGGARYGYTF. The DNA of the CDR3 is TGTGCCAGCAGTACCGGGACAGGGGGCGCGAGATATGGCTACACCTTC.

The V gene is TRBV6-5, the J gene TRBJ2-2; no firm D call. Germline V gene sequence: CDR1 MNHEY, CDR2 SVGAGI. Trimming shortened V by 6 bases and J by 8 bases, and 10 bases separated the two germline ends. The CDR3 is 12 residues long. In DNA form, the CDR3 reads TGTGCCAGCAGCCAACTATCTGGGGAGCTGTTTTTT. This sequence encodes CASSQLSGELFF.

This clonotype was counted a few times. This chain links TRBV12-3 or TRBV12-4 with TRBJ1-4; possibly TRBD1 for D (5 bases). This CDR3 region has 13 residues. V shed 5 bases and J shed 7 bases, with 11 bases lying between them. CDR3 residues: CASSPGTLEKLFF. The CDR3 nucleotides are TGTGCCAGCAGTCCCGGGACTCTTGAAAAACTGTTTTTT.

This clonotype was seen only a few times. This sequence joins TRBV7-8 and TRBJ1-5, with D perhaps matching TRBD1 (5 bases). The CDR3 extends over 16 amino acids. The ends were cut back, 5 bases at V and 0 bases at J, with 14 bases in the middle. Germline loops: CDR1 SGHVS, CDR2 FQNEAQ. Here the CDR3 reads CASSRMRGDSNQPQHF. CDR3 coding DNA: TGTGCCAGCAGCCGAATGCGAGGGGATAGCAATCAGCCCCAGCATTTT.

The chain uses TRBV7-2 and TRBJ1-4; D is uncertain. V was trimmed by 5 bases and J by 3 bases, leaving 13 bases between them. The CDR3 extends over 15 amino acids. The germline V gene has CDR1 SGHTA and CDR2 FQGNSA. This CDR3 is CASSVPGVANEKLFF. CDR3 DNA: TGTGCCAGCAGCGTCCCGGGAGTGGCTAATGAAAAACTGTTTTTT.

This clonotype was counted between two and nine times. V and J are TRBV2 and TRBJ2-7; TRBD1 matches 10 bases. CDR1 and CDR2 (germline): SNHLY, FYNNEI. V trimming: 7 bases; J trimming: 3 bases; junction bases outside the gene matches: 9. This CDR3 region has 15 residues. DNA of the CDR3: TGTGCCAGCAATATCATCGGGACAGGGGACTACGAGCAGTACTTC. Protein sequence: CASNIIGTGDYEQYF. Filled out from reference TRBV2 and TRBJ2-7, the complete variable domain reads EPEVTQTPSHQVTQMGQEVILRCVPISNHLYFYWYRQILGQKVEFLVSFYNNEISEKSEIFDDQFSVERPDGSNFTLKIRSTKLEDSAMYFCASNIIGTGDYEQYFGPGTRLTVT.

This clonotype was counted between two and nine times. This chain links TRBV7-2 with TRBJ2-7; a weak D match, TRBD1 (5 bases). The ends were cut back, 2 bases at V and 6 bases at J, with 23 bases in the middle. The CDR3 contains 17 residues. Germline CDR1 SGHTA, CDR2 FQGNSA. CDR3 in amino acids: CASSLPSREPRLGEQYF. The CDR3 DNA is TGTGCCAGCAGCTTACCCTCCAGGGAACCCCGTTTAGGCGAGCAGTACTTC.

This clonotype was seen ten or more times. The V gene is TRBV7-9, the J gene TRBJ2-7, with D uncertain. Germline V gene sequence: CDR1 SEHNR, CDR2 FQNEAQ (reference sequence). With 5 bases removed from V and 1 base from J, the gap between germline ends came to 9 bases. There are 13 residues in the CDR3. The CDR3 sequence: CASSLPISYEQYF. The CDR3 DNA follows: TGTGCCAGCAGCCTCCCCATTTCCTACGAGCAGTACTTC.

DNA for the CDR3: TGTGCCAGCAGCTTAGTGCGACAGGGGGGAGAGACCCAGTACTTC. Translation gives CASSLVRQGGETQYF. The V gene is TRBV7-2, the J gene TRBJ2-5, with 9 positions matching TRBD1. CDR1 is SGHTA, CDR2 FQGNSA, per germline. With V trimmed by 1 base and J by 4 bases, 4 bases remained unmatched. CDR3 length: 15 residues.

This clonotype was detected only a few times. The genes are TRBV11-2 and TRBJ2-7, with D possibly TRBD2 on 5 matching bases. The V gene's germline CDR1 is SGHAT and CDR2 FQNNGV. V lost 8 bases, J lost 6 bases, and 17 bases lay in between. The CDR3 extends over 13 amino acids. The CDR3 sequence is CASHRDQGPEQYF. CDR3 DNA: TGTGCCAGCCACCGGGATCAAGGACCCGAGCAGTACTTC.

This clonotype was observed a handful of times. The chain has TRBV7-2 and TRBJ1-3; D unclear. The CDR3 is 18 amino acids. The germline gives CDR1 SGHTA, CDR2 FQGNSA. V was pared by 0 bases and J by 0 bases, with 15 bases between. The CDR3 protein is CASSLAPRQLNSGNTIYF. CDR3 in DNA: TGTGCCAGCAGCTTAGCTCCCAGGCAGCTGAACTCTGGAAACACCATATATTTT.

In its sample, this clonotype was seen a few times. The chain combines TRBV7-2 with TRBJ1-1, with a tentative D call TRBD1 (6 bases). V shed 4 bases and J shed 6 bases, with 24 bases lying between them. CDR1 SGHTA and CDR2 FQGNSA come from the germline V gene. The CDR3 loop spans 17 amino acids. CDR3 region: CASSSTGWGDPRAEAFF. DNA of the CDR3: TGTGCCAGCAGCTCTACAGGGTGGGGGGACCCACGCGCTGAAGCTTTCTTT. The full variable domain, in which reference TRBV7-2 and TRBJ1-1 provide the parts outside the CDR3, is GAGVSQSPSNKVTEKGKDVELRCDPISGHTALYWYRQSLGQGLEFLIYFQGNSAPDKSGLPSDRFSAERTGGSVSTLTIQRTQQEDSAVYLCASSSTGWGDPRAEAFFGQGTRLTVV.

This rearrangement joins TRBV7-2 to TRBJ1-5, with unresolved D. Trimming shortened V by 2 bases and J by 3 bases, and 14 bases separated the two germline ends. This CDR3 spans 16 amino acids. CDR1 SGHTA and CDR2 FQGNSA come from the germline V gene. Here the CDR3 DNA reads TGTGCCAGCAGCTTAATGGGTCACGGGTTCAATCAGCCCCAGCATTTT. Translating it yields CASSLMGHGFNQPQHF.